The T cell receptor beta chain described here comes from a study of identical twins. Study-level results: High-abundance cord blood beta clonotypes had fewer insertions; memory repertoires showed none.

Germline-derived CDR1 and CDR2 are MDHEN and SYDVKM. With 3 bases removed from V and 0 bases from J, the gap between germline ends came to 17 bases. The CDR3 length is 17 residues. Remarks on this clonotype: Its cognate antigen is unknown.

A universal primer site arose from template switching, and cDNA bore unique molecular identifiers. TCRdb re-derived calls from the 5' RACE reads in MiXCR, one entry per CDR3 protein. The sample contains approximately 530,000 distinct CDR3 sequences, approximately 20% of which appear only once. This sample also belongs to another study, concerning yellow fever vaccine responses in identical twins. From that second work: Twins reportedly appeared to share part of their vaccine T cell response while keeping part individual.

The receptor was isolated from a woman aged 18-35 years in good health. The specimen was CD4+ T cells sorted from blood. V usage is TRBV28 and J usage is TRBJ2-5; TRBD2 is a possible D gene (5 bases). Here the CDR3 reads CASSFFGGGRNQETQYF. The CDR3 DNA sequence: TGTGCCAGCAGTTTTTTCGGCGGAGGACGTAACCAAGAGACCCAGTACTTC.